Presented here are 17 T cell receptor beta chains from one specimen sequenced in a study of cytomegalovirus exposure and HLA in healthy donors. The study ran its PCR with 60 Vbeta and 13 Jbeta primers. Here immunoSEQ multiplex PCR was the method, and the copy in TCRdb shows in-frame clones only, minus some. The repertoire consists of roughly 140,000 clones, with around four fifths occurring once and the leading ten covering about 2.2%. The material sequenced was PBMCs. The receptors here all came from a man under 40 in good health and CMV-seronegative.

The DNA of the CDR3 is TGTGCCAGCAGTACCAAAGGGACAGTGAACACTGAAGCTTTCTTT. This sequence encodes CASSTKGTVNTEAFF. The chain combines TRBV6-5 with TRBJ1-1, with 7 positions matching TRBD1. Germline-derived CDR1 and CDR2 are MNHEY and SVGAGI. The CDR3 loop spans 15 amino acids. With V trimmed by 5 bases and J by 0 bases, 6 bases remained unmatched.

Remarks on this clone: At one of its ends the junction is not consistent with the germline gene, which may arise from a read error. The genes are TRBV7-9 and TRBJ1-2; the D is unclear. Germline CDR1 SEHNR, CDR2 FQNEAQ (reference sequence). This CDR3 is 12 amino acids long. The CDR3 sequence is CSSSFLTGGYTF. The CDR3 nucleotides read TGTTCCAGCAGCTTCCTGACTGGTGGCTACACCTTC.

The chain recombines TRBV6-6 with TRBJ1-1; 7 bases line up with TRBD1. Germline V gene sequence: CDR1 MNHNY, CDR2 SVGAGI (reference sequence). The CDR3 sequence is 13 residues long. V lost 5 bases, J lost 4 bases, and 4 bases stayed unmatched. For the CDR3, the DNA is TGTGCCAGCAGTATGGACAGGACCACTGAAGCTTTCTTT. Protein product: CASSMDRTTEAFF.

V gene TRBV5-1 combines with J gene TRBJ1-4, with 10 bases fitting TRBD1. The germline gives CDR1 SGHRS, CDR2 YFSETQ. The V segment lost 4 bases and the J segment 0 bases; nucleotides outside the gene matches: 9. The CDR3 extends over 18 amino acids. CDR3 sequence: CASSPQTGGIATNEKLFF. In DNA form, the CDR3 reads TGCGCCAGCAGCCCCCAGACAGGGGGCATCGCAACTAATGAAAAACTGTTTTTT.

The chain joins TRBV7-2 to TRBJ2-1; 8 bases align to TRBD1. Germline values: CDR1 SGHTA, CDR2 FQGNSA. The junction had 9 bases not matched to a gene; V was cut back by 2 bases and J by 3 bases. The CDR3 loop spans 17 amino acids. The CDR3, as DNA: TGTGCCAGCAGCTTAACCCCCGGGACAGGCTACTACAATGAGCAGTTCTTC. Protein: CASSLTPGTGYYNEQFF.

The CDR3 DNA is TGTGCCAGCAGCTCGCGTTTGAACGGGGAGCTGTTTTTT. This codes for CASSSRLNGELFF. The chain recombines TRBV14 with TRBJ2-2; the D is unclear. V lost 5 bases to trimming and J lost 7 bases, with 11 bases between them. Germline V CDR1 and CDR2: SGHDN, FVKESK. The CDR3 has 13 amino acids.

The chain couples TRBV11-2 to TRBJ1-6, with a weak D call TRBD1 (5 bases). This CDR3 contains 16 residues. Germline V gene sequence: CDR1 SGHAT, CDR2 FQNNGV. V lost 5 bases and J 6 bases, leaving 17 bases between the germline ends. The CDR3 region is CASSPRLPRGNSPLHF. DNA for the CDR3: TGTGCCAGCAGCCCCCGGTTGCCTAGGGGTAATTCACCCCTCCACTTT.

The rearrangement joins TRBV7-3 to TRBJ2-5, with TRBD1 matching over 9 bases. The CDR3 sequence is 14 residues long. The V gene's germline CDR1 is SGHTA and CDR2 FQGTGA. J gave up 5 bases and V 5 bases, and 6 bases lay outside the gene matches. The CDR3 DNA reads as TGTGCCAGCAGCGCCAGACAGGGGGGGGAGACCCAGTACTTC. Its protein product is CASSARQGGETQYF.

The chain has TRBV6-1 and TRBJ2-1; TRBD1 matches at 7 bases. The CDR3 length is 15 residues. From germline, CDR1 is MNHNS and CDR2 SASEGT. J lost 2 bases, V lost 8 bases, and 9 bases had no gene match. CDR3 sequence: CASRSGTVTYNEQFF. Written as DNA, the CDR3 is TGTGCCAGCCGATCCGGGACAGTAACCTACAATGAGCAGTTCTTC.

The CDR3 spells CASSVAWANEQFF. Written as DNA, the CDR3 is TGTGCCAGCAGCGTAGCTTGGGCAAATGAGCAGTTCTTC. The chain is built from TRBV9 and TRBJ2-1; D remains unclear. Trimming stripped 0 bases from V and 7 bases from J, with 8 bases between. The CDR3 consists of 13 residues. The germline V gene encodes CDR1 SGDLS and CDR2 YYNGEE.

J is TRBJ1-1 and V is TRBV27; 8 bases agree with TRBD1. Germline CDR1 is MNHEY and CDR2 is SMNVEV (reference sequence). CDR3 size: 13 residues. Germline trimming cut 6 bases from V and 5 bases from J; bases unmatched to any gene: 5. The CDR3 sequence is CASRRQGRTEAFF. The CDR3 DNA follows: TGTGCCAGCAGACGACAGGGGCGAACTGAAGCTTTCTTT.

The chain has TRBV4-1 and TRBJ2-7; TRBD1 might be the D (6 bases). The CDR3 contains 16 residues. V shed 0 bases and J shed 3 bases, with 15 bases lying between them. Looked up from germline, CDR1 is MGHRA and CDR2 is YSYEKL. CDR3 region: CASSQDPAGVVYEQYF. CDR3 DNA sequence: TGCGCCAGCAGCCAAGATCCGGCAGGGGTGGTCTACGAGCAGTACTTC.

The J gene is TRBJ1-1, the V gene TRBV7-9; 7 bases are a match to TRBD1. This CDR3 contains 15 residues. V shed 4 bases and J 0 bases; nucleotides not matched to a gene: 5. CDR1 is SEHNR and CDR2 is FQNEAQ in the germline V gene (reference sequence). Here the CDR3 reads CASSSTGTVNTEAFF. The CDR3 coding sequence is TGTGCCAGCAGCTCAACCGGGACAGTGAACACTGAAGCTTTCTTT. Combining the CDR3 with reference TRBV7-9 and TRBJ1-1 gives the whole variable domain DTGVSQNPRHKITKRGQNVTFRCDPISEHNRLYWYRQTLGQGPEFLTYFQNEAQLEKSRLLSDRFSAERPKGSFSTLEIQRTEQGDSAMYLCASSSTGTVNTEAFFGQGTRLTVV.

This chain links TRBV28 with TRBJ2-2; TRBD2 agrees at 7 bases. V gave up 2 bases and J gave up 2 bases; unmatched junction bases: 5. Germline CDR1 reads MDHEN; CDR2 reads SYDVKM. This CDR3 region has 16 residues. Here the CDR3 DNA reads TGTGCCAGCAGTTTACTCGGACTAGTTAACACCGGGGAGCTGTTTTTT. It translates to CASSLLGLVNTGELFF.

The rearrangement uses TRBV13 and TRBJ2-1, with 13 bases fitting TRBD2. The CDR3 runs to 15 residues. The V gene's germline CDR1 is PRHDT and CDR2 FYEKMQ (reference sequence). The trim removed 4 bases at V and 5 bases at J, leaving 2 bases unmatched. CDR3 loop: CASSWTSGRNNEQFF. The CDR3 region has the DNA TGTGCCAGCAGCTGGACTAGCGGGAGAAACAATGAGCAGTTCTTC.

The J gene is TRBJ2-7, the V gene TRBV19, with 7 bases matching TRBD2. There are 14 residues in the CDR3. The V segment lost 2 bases and the J segment 2 bases; nucleotides outside the gene matches: 3. In germline, CDR1 is LNHDA, CDR2 SQIVND (reference sequence). For the CDR3, the DNA is TGTGCCAGTAGTATAACTGGACTAGCCTACGAGCAGTACTTC. This codes for CASSITGLAYEQYF.

This clone was counted only a few times. This chain joins TRBV6-5 and TRBJ2-7, with TRBD2 matching 8 bases. V shed 2 bases, J shed 4 bases, and the junction held 7 bases outside the gene matches. CDR3 length equals 15 residues. Germline CDR1 is MNHEY and CDR2 is SVGAGI. The CDR3 sequence: CASSYDSGGRYEQYF. The CDR3 DNA is TGTGCCAGCAGTTACGACTCGGGGGGGCGGTACGAGCAGTACTTC.